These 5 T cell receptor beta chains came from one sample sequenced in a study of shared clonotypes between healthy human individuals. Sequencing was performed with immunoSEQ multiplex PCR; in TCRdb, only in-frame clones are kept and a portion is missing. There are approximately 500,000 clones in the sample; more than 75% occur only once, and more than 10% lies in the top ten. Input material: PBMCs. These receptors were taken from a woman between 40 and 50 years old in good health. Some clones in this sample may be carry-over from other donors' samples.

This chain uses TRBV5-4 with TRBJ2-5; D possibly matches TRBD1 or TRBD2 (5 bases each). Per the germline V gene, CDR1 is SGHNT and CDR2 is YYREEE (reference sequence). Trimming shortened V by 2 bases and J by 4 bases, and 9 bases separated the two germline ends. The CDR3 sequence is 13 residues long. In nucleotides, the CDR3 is TGTGCCAGCAGCTTAGAGGGGTTAGAGACCCAGTACTTC. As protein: CASSLEGLETQYF. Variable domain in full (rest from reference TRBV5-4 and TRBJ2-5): ETGVTQSPTHLIKTRGQQVTLRCSSQSGHNTVSWYQQALGQGPQFIFQYYREEENGRGNFPPRFSGLQFPNYSSELNVNALELDDSALYLCASSLEGLETQYFGPGTRLLVL.

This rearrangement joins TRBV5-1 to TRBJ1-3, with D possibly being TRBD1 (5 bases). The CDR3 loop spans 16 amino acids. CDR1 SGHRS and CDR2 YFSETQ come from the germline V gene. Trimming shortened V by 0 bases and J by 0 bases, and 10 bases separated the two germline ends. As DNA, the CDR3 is TGCGCCAGCAGCTTGGTAACAGGCGACTCTGGAAACACCATATATTTT. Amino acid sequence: CASSLVTGDSGNTIYF.

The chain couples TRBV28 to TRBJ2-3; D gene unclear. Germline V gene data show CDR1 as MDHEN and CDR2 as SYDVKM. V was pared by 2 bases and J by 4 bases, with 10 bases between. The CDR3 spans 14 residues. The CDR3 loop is CASSLGDRADTQYF. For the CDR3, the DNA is TGTGCCAGCAGTTTAGGGGATAGGGCAGATACGCAGTATTTT.

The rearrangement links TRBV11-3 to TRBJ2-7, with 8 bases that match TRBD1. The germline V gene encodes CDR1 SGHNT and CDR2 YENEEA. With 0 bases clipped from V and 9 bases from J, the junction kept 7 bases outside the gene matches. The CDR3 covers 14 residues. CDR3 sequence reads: CASSLDGQGGRQYF. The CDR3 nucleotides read TGTGCCAGCAGCTTAGATGGACAGGGCGGAAGGCAGTACTTC.

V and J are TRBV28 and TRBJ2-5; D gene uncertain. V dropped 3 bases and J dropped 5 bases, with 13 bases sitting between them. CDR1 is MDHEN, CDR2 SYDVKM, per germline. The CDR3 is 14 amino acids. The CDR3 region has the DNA TGTGCCAGCAGTTTTACCTTGGAAGGGGAGACCCAGTACTTC. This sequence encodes CASSFTLEGETQYF.